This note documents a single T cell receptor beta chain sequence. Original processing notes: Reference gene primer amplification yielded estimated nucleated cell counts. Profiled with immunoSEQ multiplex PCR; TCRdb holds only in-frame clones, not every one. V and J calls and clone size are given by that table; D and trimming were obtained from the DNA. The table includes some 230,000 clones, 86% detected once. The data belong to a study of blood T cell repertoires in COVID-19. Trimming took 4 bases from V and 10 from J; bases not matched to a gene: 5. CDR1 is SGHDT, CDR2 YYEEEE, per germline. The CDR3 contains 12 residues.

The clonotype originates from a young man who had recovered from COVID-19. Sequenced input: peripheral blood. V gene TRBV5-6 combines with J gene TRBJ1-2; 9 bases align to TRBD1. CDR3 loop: CASSPGQGTYTF. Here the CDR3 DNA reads TGTGCCAGCAGCCCGGGACAGGGAACCTACACCTTC.